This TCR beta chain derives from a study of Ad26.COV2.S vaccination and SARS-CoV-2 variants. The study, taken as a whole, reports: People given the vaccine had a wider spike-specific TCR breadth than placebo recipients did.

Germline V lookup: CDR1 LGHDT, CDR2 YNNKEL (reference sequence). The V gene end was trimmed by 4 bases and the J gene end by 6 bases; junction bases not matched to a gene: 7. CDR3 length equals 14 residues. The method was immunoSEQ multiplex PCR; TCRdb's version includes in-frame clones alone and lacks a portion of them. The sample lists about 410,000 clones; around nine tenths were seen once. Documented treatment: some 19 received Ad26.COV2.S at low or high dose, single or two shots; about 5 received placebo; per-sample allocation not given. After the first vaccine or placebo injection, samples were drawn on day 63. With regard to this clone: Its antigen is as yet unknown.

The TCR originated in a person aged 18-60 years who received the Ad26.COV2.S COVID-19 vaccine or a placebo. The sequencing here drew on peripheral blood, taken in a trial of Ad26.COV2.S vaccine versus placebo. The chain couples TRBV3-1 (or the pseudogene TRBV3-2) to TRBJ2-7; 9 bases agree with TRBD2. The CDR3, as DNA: TGTGCCAGCAGCCGCTTAGCGGGAGTATCCGAGCAGTACTTC. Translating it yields CASSRLAGVSEQYF.